The 30 T cell receptor beta chains presented below share a single source sample, sequenced in a study of blood T cells in healthy people across ages. Combining a sample-barcoded 5' primer with a J-beta primer mix, a second PCR ran for roughly 6 to 12 cycles. TCRdb called the 5' RACE reads again in MiXCR, with one record for every CDR3 protein. The repertoire holds around 870,000 distinct CDR3 sequences, 29% seen once, with 17% in the top ten. Sequencing was done on a sample of blood. The receptors derive from an elderly woman in good health.

This clonotype has only a few counts. The J gene is TRBJ1-6, the V gene TRBV2, with 7 positions matching TRBD1. CDR1 and CDR2 from the germline V gene are SNHLY and FYNNEI. V trimming: 3 bases; J trimming: 4 bases; junction bases outside the gene matches: 6. CDR3 length: 16 amino acids. CDR3 in DNA: TGTGCCAGCAGTGAGCTGCCGACAGGGTATAATTCACCCCTCCACTTT. Encoded protein: CASSELPTGYNSPLHF.

This clonotype came up many times. Germline is not matched at one junction end, which may reflect a read error. The V gene is TRBV5-1, the J gene TRBJ2-1, with 7 bases that match TRBD2. This CDR3 region has 15 residues. Looked up from germline, CDR1 is SGHRS and CDR2 is YFSETQ. CDR3 sequence (DNA): TGTGCCAGCAGTCTCGGGGAGGGGCCCTACAATGAGCAGTTCTTC. It yields the protein CASSLGEGPYNEQFF.

This clonotype was seen only a few times. This chain connects TRBV12-3 or TRBV12-4 to TRBJ2-3, with 11 bases lining up with TRBD2. Trimming cost V 5 bases and J 1 base; bases outside gene matches: 8. The CDR3 totals 17 residues. The CDR3 is CASSVGLADLGTDTQYF. The CDR3 bases are TGTGCCAGCAGTGTGGGACTAGCGGATCTAGGCACAGATACGCAGTATTTT.

This clonotype was seen many times. The chain couples TRBV9 to TRBJ2-1; D might be TRBD1 (6 bases). The CDR3 has 15 amino acids. Trimming removed 3 bases from V and 3 bases from J, with 13 bases in between. Looked up from germline, CDR1 is SGDLS and CDR2 is YYNGEE. CDR3 in DNA: TGTGCCAGCAGCGGGGGGCCCAACGTCTACAATGAGCAGTTCTTC. This sequence encodes CASSGGPNVYNEQFF. The whole variable domain, remainder taken from reference TRBV9 and TRBJ2-1, is DSGVTQTPKHLITATGQRVTLRCSPRSGDLSVYWYQQSLDQGLQFLIQYYNGEERAKGNILERFSAQQFPDLHSELNLSSLELGDSALYFCASSGGPNVYNEQFFGPGTRLTVL.

This clonotype has a handful of counts. It may be a read error: a sequence one base away is much more abundant. The V gene is TRBV4-3, the J gene TRBJ2-1; D call uncertain. Per germline, CDR1 LGHNA and CDR2 YSLEER. The V and J ends lost 0 bases and 10 bases respectively, with 16 bases between them. The CDR3 spans 15 residues. This CDR3 is CASSQERAGLREQFF. The CDR3 coding sequence is TGCGCCAGCAGCCAAGAGAGAGCCGGCCTAAGGGAGCAGTTCTTC.

This sequence joins TRBV5-1 and TRBJ2-1; either TRBD1 or TRBD2 may fit D (5 bases each). This CDR3 has 16 amino acids. Looked up from germline, CDR1 is SGHRS and CDR2 is YFSETQ. Trimming shortened V by 2 bases and J by 6 bases, and 18 bases separated the two germline ends. CDR3 amino acids: CASSFPGPPISNEQFF. CDR3 DNA sequence: TGCGCCAGCAGCTTTCCGGGGCCACCGATCTCCAATGAGCAGTTCTTC.

Of note for this clonotype: This may stem from a read error, because a much larger clone lies one nucleotide away. This sequence joins TRBV10-3 and TRBJ2-5, with 7 positions matching TRBD2. Germline V gene sequence: CDR1 ENHRY, CDR2 SYGVKD. CDR3 size: 12 residues. CDR3 protein: CASSERDGEQYF. The CDR3 coding sequence is TGTGCCAGCAGTGAGCGGGATGGGGAGCAGTACTTC.

A few counts support this clonotype. J is TRBJ1-6 and V is TRBV5-1; D is undetermined. This CDR3 contains 14 residues. The germline V gene has CDR1 SGHRS and CDR2 YFSETQ. Trimming stripped 3 bases from V and 6 bases from J, with 10 bases between. The CDR3 nucleotides read TGCGCCAGCAGCTCGGACCCGGGTAATTCACCCCTCCACTTT. Protein sequence: CASSSDPGNSPLHF.

The CDR3 spells CASSGQRRANEKLFF. For the CDR3, the DNA is TGCGCCAGCAGTGGACAGCGGAGAGCTAATGAAAAACTGTTTTTT. The chain joins TRBV10-2 to TRBJ1-4; D may be TRBD1 (5 bases). The CDR3 runs to 15 residues. CDR1 WSHSY and CDR2 SAAADI come from the germline V gene. Trimming left V 4 bases short and J 3 bases short, with 12 bases between.

A remark on this clonotype: With a much larger clone just one base away, this may be a read error. The rearrangement links TRBV6-2 or TRBV6-3 to TRBJ2-5; D perhaps matches TRBD1 (5 bases). The CDR3 is 12 amino acids. The V gene lost 1 base and the J gene lost 11 bases, with 11 bases spanning the gap. Germline CDR1 reads MNHEY; CDR2 reads SVGEGT. The CDR3 DNA sequence: TGTGCCAGCAGTTACTTGGACAATGAGCAGTACTTC. This translates into CASSYLDNEQYF.

Comments on this clonotype: This could be a read error, since a much larger clone is one nucleotide away. The genes are TRBV20-1 and TRBJ2-6, with D possibly matching TRBD1 (5 bases). The CDR3 totals 14 residues. Germline V gives CDR1 DFQATT, CDR2 SNEGSKA (reference sequence). The CDR3, as DNA: TGCAGTGCTCTAAGCACCTCTGGGGCCAGCGTCCTGACTTTC. Residues: CSALSTSGASVLTF.

This clonotype was found a few times. The CDR3 spells CASSLEPQAEAFF. CDR3 DNA sequence: TGTGCCAGCAGCTTAGAGCCGCAGGCTGAAGCTTTCTTT. V gene TRBV7-2 combines with J gene TRBJ1-1; D is unclear. The CDR3 is 13 amino acids. The germline V gene encodes CDR1 SGHTA and CDR2 FQGNSA. The germline V and J ends were trimmed by 1 base and 6 bases, with 9 bases remaining between them.

This clonotype was recorded many times. This chain connects TRBV20-1 to TRBJ2-3; D might be TRBD2 (6 bases). The germline gives CDR1 DFQATT, CDR2 SNEGSKA (reference sequence). V lost 2 bases, J lost 2 bases, and 11 bases lay in between. This CDR3 is 14 amino acids long. The CDR3 loop is CSARRSGSTDTQYF. DNA for the CDR3: TGCAGTGCTAGAAGGAGCGGGTCCACAGATACGCAGTATTTT.

The chain has TRBV6-2 or TRBV6-3 and TRBJ1-4; D uncertain. Trimming removed 2 bases from V and 7 bases from J, with 5 bases in between. The CDR3 is 12 residues long. The germline gives CDR1 MNHEY, CDR2 SVGEGT. CDR3 amino acids: CASSYPTEKLFF. The CDR3 nucleotides are TGTGCCAGCAGTTACCCAACTGAAAAACTGTTTTTT.

This clonotype was seen only a few times. The rearrangement joins TRBV11-2 to TRBJ1-1; D not certain. Germline CDR1 reads SGHAT; CDR2 reads FQNNGV. Trimming stripped 0 bases from V and 10 bases from J, with 27 bases between. The length of the CDR3 is 18 residues. CDR3 sequence: CASSLEGGGRMHTQGAFF. The CDR3 DNA reads as TGTGCCAGCAGCTTAGAAGGCGGTGGCAGGATGCACACACAAGGAGCTTTCTTT.

The table lists this clonotype with a count of one. This chain connects TRBV7-2 to TRBJ1-2, with a possible D match to TRBD1 (5 bases). The V and J ends lost 5 bases and 12 bases respectively, with 19 bases between them. This CDR3 contains 13 residues. Germline CDR1 is SGHTA and CDR2 is FQGNSA. The CDR3 DNA is TGTGCCAGCAGCCCTGCGGGGGACCCGACGCACACCTTC. It translates to CASSPAGDPTHTF.

This clonotype showed up just a few times. Since a much larger clone is just one base distant, this may be a read error. The chain is built from TRBV20-1 and TRBJ2-3; D unclear. Trimming took 2 bases from V and 1 from J, leaving 7 bases between them. The CDR3 is made up of 13 amino acids. Per the germline V gene, CDR1 is DFQATT and CDR2 is SNEGSKA (reference sequence). The CDR3 coding sequence is TGCAGTGCTAGACAGGTTGGCACAGATACGCAGTATTTT. Amino acids: CSARQVGTDTQYF.

This clonotype was recorded a few times. V is TRBV6-1 and J is TRBJ1-2, with unresolved D. This CDR3 spans 13 amino acids. The V and J ends lost 7 bases and 4 bases respectively, with 13 bases between them. Germline V CDR1 and CDR2: MNHNS, SASEGT. DNA for the CDR3: TGTGCCAGCAAATACGGGTCTGCCTATGGCTACACCTTC. The encoded protein is CASKYGSAYGYTF.

This clonotype was seen at least ten times. This chain uses TRBV29-1 with TRBJ2-5; no firm D call. CDR3 length equals 10 residues. V lost 3 bases and J 5 bases, leaving 4 bases between the germline ends. Per germline, CDR1 SQVTM and CDR2 ANQGSEA. The CDR3: CSVERETQYF. CDR3 nucleotide sequence: TGCAGCGTTGAGAGGGAGACCCAGTACTTC.

This clonotype was seen many times. The V call is TRBV20-1, the J call TRBJ2-5, with TRBD2 matching over 8 bases. CDR1 is DFQATT, CDR2 SNEGSKA, per germline (reference sequence). The CDR3 runs to 13 residues. With 3 bases clipped from V and 0 bases from J, the junction kept 0 bases outside the gene matches. As DNA, the CDR3 is TGCAGTGCTAGCGGGGGGGACCAAGAGACCCAGTACTTC. Translated: CSASGGDQETQYF.

Details on this clonotype: This clone may be a read error of a much larger clone one base away. The chain employs TRBV20-1 and TRBJ2-5; 9 bases are shared with TRBD1. CDR1 is DFQATT and CDR2 is SNEGSKA in the germline V gene (reference sequence). The trim removed 4 bases at V and 11 bases at J, leaving 14 bases unmatched. The CDR3 covers 14 residues. For the CDR3, the DNA is TGCAGTGCTAAACCGTTCGACAGGGGGTACAAGCAGTACTTC. Translation: CSAKPFDRGYKQYF.

The chain is built from TRBV20-1 and TRBJ1-1; a possible D gene is TRBD1 (6 bases). Per germline, CDR1 DFQATT and CDR2 SNEGSKA (reference sequence). The length of the CDR3 is 11 residues. Trimming left V 8 bases short and J 7 bases short, with 14 bases between. CDR3 sequence: CSLRTVGEAFF. The CDR3 DNA sequence: TGCAGTCTTCGGACAGTGGGTGAAGCTTTCTTT.

Concerning this clonotype: A read error may be the cause here, since a much bigger clone is one base away. The chain links TRBV6-6 to TRBJ2-1; TRBD2 matches 11 bases. Judging by the DNA end, TRBJ2-7 fits better; the J call may be wrong. This CDR3 spans 16 amino acids. Germline lookup yields CDR1 MNHNY and CDR2 SVGAGI (reference sequence). The CDR3 loop is CASSCLMTSGDYEQYF. The CDR3 DNA reads as TGTGCCAGCAGTTGCCTCATGACTAGCGGGGACTACGAGCAGTACTTC.

This clonotype has at least ten counts. V and J are TRBV7-2 and TRBJ1-2, with unresolved D. Trimming removed 0 bases from V and 8 bases from J, with 10 bases in between. The CDR3 loop spans 13 amino acids. Germline CDR1 is SGHTA and CDR2 is FQGNSA. DNA of the CDR3: TGTGCCAGCAGCTTAGCGACCGCCAGGGGCTACACCTTC. This gives the protein CASSLATARGYTF.

This rearrangement joins TRBV2 to TRBJ2-3, with 8 bases fitting TRBD2. V lost 6 bases and J lost 4; bases outside the gene matches: 15. The germline CDR1 and CDR2 sequences are SNHLY and FYNNEI. The CDR3 is made up of 17 amino acids. The CDR3 loop is CASSMGMTSVPSDTQYF. CDR3 bases: TGTGCCAGCAGCATGGGAATGACTAGCGTACCCTCAGATACGCAGTATTTT. The full variable domain, in which reference TRBV2 and TRBJ2-3 provide the parts outside the CDR3, is EPEVTQTPSHQVTQMGQEVILRCVPISNHLYFYWYRQILGQKVEFLVSFYNNEISEKSEIFDDQFSVERPDGSNFTLKIRSTKLEDSAMYFCASSMGMTSVPSDTQYFGPGTRLTVL.

This chain joins TRBV10-3 and TRBJ2-3; D not certain. In germline, CDR1 is ENHRY, CDR2 SYGVKD. This CDR3 is 15 amino acids long. The ends were cut back, 4 bases at V and 2 bases at J, with 13 bases in the middle. The CDR3 sequence: CAISVGSLATDTQYF. The CDR3 DNA sequence: TGTGCCATCAGTGTTGGAAGTCTTGCCACAGATACGCAGTATTTT.

The chain employs TRBV7-2 and TRBJ2-7; D is perhaps TRBD1 (6 bases). This CDR3 is 14 amino acids long. In germline, CDR1 is SGHTA, CDR2 FQGNSA. V was clipped by 3 bases and J by 0 bases, with 9 bases between them. CDR3 bases: TGTGCCAGCAGCTTGGGGACACACTCCTACGAGCAGTACTTC. As protein: CASSLGTHSYEQYF.

This clonotype has a handful of counts. The V and J genes are TRBV5-6 and TRBJ2-7, with 9 bases identical to TRBD1. The CDR3 is 14 residues long. Germline lookup yields CDR1 SGHDT and CDR2 YYEEEE. J was trimmed by 5 bases and V by 4 bases; bases with no gene match: 7. CDR3 nucleotides: TGTGCCAGCAGCGATGGGACAGGGAAGAACGAGCAGTACTTC. It translates to CASSDGTGKNEQYF.

This clonotype was detected ten times or more. The chain employs TRBV6-6 and TRBJ2-1, with D possibly matching TRBD2 (6 bases). Between the trimmed V and J ends, which lost 6 bases and 1 base, there was a span of 16 bases. The germline V gene encodes CDR1 MNHNY and CDR2 SVGAGI (reference sequence). The CDR3 has 16 amino acids. For the CDR3, the DNA is TGTGCCAGCAGGGACCCAGTCGGGGGATCCTACAATGAGCAGTTCTTC. Translated: CASRDPVGGSYNEQFF.

In its sample, this clonotype was seen a few times. This chain uses TRBV25-1 with TRBJ1-2, with 7 bases matching TRBD1. V shed 4 bases, J shed 6 bases, and the junction held 5 bases outside the gene matches. The V gene's germline CDR1 is MGHDK and CDR2 SYGVNS. The CDR3 spans 13 residues. The CDR3 DNA reads as TGTGCCAGCAGTGGTGGGACAGCGGATGGCTACACCTTC. It is translated as CASSGGTADGYTF.